Listed here is a single T cell receptor (beta chain). This sample stems from a study of blood T cell repertoires in COVID-19. Across the whole study: There were acute and convalescent COVID-19 samples, and they came from the United States, Italy and Spain. Sources were T cells, B-cell-depleted T cells, or PBMCs; the material itself was cDNA or gDNA.

During active infection, Seattle patients enrolled and were then monitored through disease. This CDR3 has 16 amino acids. The V end was cut by 1 base, the J end by 6 bases, with 18 bases between. Germline assignment: CDR1 SGHTA and CDR2 FQGNSA. Authors' processing steps: For nucleated cells, counts were estimated from reference gene primer amplification. Only in-frame clones appear in the TCRdb table, and some are missing; sequencing was by immunoSEQ multiplex PCR. For V, J and clone size, that table is used; D and trimming come from the DNA. The sample includes about 95,000 clones, roughly 89% of them seen just once.

The TCR originated in a man aged 60 to 75 with COVID-19, enrolled during active disease. The sequenced sample consisted of peripheral blood. The chain carries TRBV7-2 and TRBJ1-1, with D possibly being TRBD1 (6 bases). The CDR3 coding sequence is TGTGCCAGCAGCTTAGAGACAGGCTACCTGATGCCTGAAGCTTTCTTT. Protein sequence: CASSLETGYLMPEAFF.